The rows below give T cell receptor beta chains drawn from one sample of a study of cytomegalovirus exposure and HLA in healthy donors. Method: immunoSEQ multiplex PCR; TCRdb's copy keeps in-frame clones and lacks some. The sample has around 120,000 clones; approximately 81% are singletons. Sequencing input: PBMCs. The receptors originated from a man aged 18 to 30 in good health and CMV-seronegative. Each CDR3 is given with its conserved first and last residue.

>TRBJ1-6|TRBV30
CAWTLAGGTDNSPLHF
>TRBJ2-1|TRBV5-1
CASSLRTSGSLNEQFF
>TRBJ1-2|TRBV7-2
CASSVPGQPNGYTF
>TRBJ2-3|TRBV27
CASSSGRGRTDTQYF
>TRBJ2-3|TRBV5-1
CASSSSPRTSGSVRTDTQYF
>TRBJ2-3|TRBV27
CASSLHTGAGTDTQYF
>TRBJ2-1|TRBV30
CAWSPGTSVPYNEQFF
>TRBJ2-5|TRBV5-4
CASSSPSGNQETQYF
>TRBJ2-2|TRBV28
CASIGARPNTGELFF
>TRBJ2-5|TRBV29-1
CSVGRGMVETQYF
>TRBJ2-2|TRBV5-1
CASSLGPTGEVTGELFF
>TRBJ1-2|TRBV30
CAWSTTGGGYTF
>TRBJ1-2|TRBV4-3
CASSQDLDSYYGYTF
>TRBJ1-4|TRBV18
CASSSSTGSFNEKLFF